Here is one T cell receptor (beta chain) with its context. Data came from immunoSEQ multiplex PCR; TCRdb stores just in-frame clones and leaves some out. The sample contains about 200,000 clones, roughly 84% of which appear only once. Seattle's enrolled individuals joined amid active infection and were then monitored longitudinally. This entry belongs to a study of blood T cell repertoires in COVID-19. Study at large: PBMCs, B-cell-depleted T cells, or T cells provided the cDNA or gDNA that made up the material.

Trimming took 4 bases from V and 4 from J; bases not matched to a gene: 15. The germline CDR1 and CDR2 sequences are SGHRS and YFSETQ. The CDR3 contains 18 residues. The sample taken for sequencing was peripheral blood. The chain recombines TRBV5-1 with TRBJ2-1, with 9 nucleotides matching TRBD1. This sequence originates from a man in his forties or fifties with COVID-19, enrolled during active disease. DNA of the CDR3: TGCGCCAGCAGCATACGCCCCCCGGGACAGGGACAGTACAATGAGCAGTTCTTC. It encodes CASSIRPPGQGQYNEQFF.